This T cell receptor beta chain originates from a study of shared clonotypes between healthy human individuals. General study results and limits: Incompleteness in sorted-subset sequencing, despite large depth, was shown by rarefaction. Of the naive CD4 clonotypes, about 5% were shared across four donors.

Terminally differentiated effector memory CD45RA+ cells were excluded from the naive CD8 cells, which were CD45RO-negative and positively selected for CCR7. To note about this clone: As yet, its antigen is unknown.

Deep was the level at which the assay was run. The repertoire was sequenced with immunoSEQ multiplex PCR; TCRdb's copy has only in-frame clones and lacks some. This sample carries nearly 600,000 clones, nearly 97% of them seen once, and the ten largest clones take over 0.09%. The CDR3 extends over 13 amino acids. Germline assignment: CDR1 MNHEY and CDR2 SMNVEV (reference sequence). V lost 5 bases to trimming and J lost 6 bases; unmatched junction nucleotides: 3. Material: naive CD8+ T cells sorted from blood. The sequence was obtained from a woman in her 30s in good health. V gene TRBV27 combines with J gene TRBJ2-3; 9 nucleotides match TRBD1. The CDR3 sequence: CASSPDRGDTQYF. CDR3 in DNA: TGTGCCAGCAGTCCGGACAGGGGCGATACGCAGTATTTT.